Detailed here is one TCR beta chain. The antigen is not known. The data were taken from a study of cytomegalovirus exposure and HLA in healthy donors. PCR used 60 Vbeta primers and 13 Jbeta primers. The protocol was immunoSEQ multiplex PCR, while the TCRdb copy is restricted to in-frame clones and leaves out a portion. The sample yields 62,000 or so clones, 80% to 90% seen once. Study findings and constraints: A missense variant in DCLRE1C was later tied to TCR beta V- and J-gene trimming.

From germline, CDR1 is SGHTA and CDR2 FQGNSA. The V and J ends lost 1 base and 3 bases respectively, with 6 bases between them. This CDR3 region has 13 residues. The V and J genes are TRBV7-2 and TRBJ1-2; D not certain. The TCR sequence derives from a young man in good health and CMV-seronegative. Sequencing used PBMCs. The CDR3 DNA sequence: TGTGCCAGCAGCTTAGTCAGCGACTATGGCTACACCTTC. Protein: CASSLVSDYGYTF. Full variable domain (missing parts from reference TRBV7-2 and TRBJ1-2): GAGVSQSPSNKVTEKGKDVELRCDPISGHTALYWYRQSLGQGLEFLIYFQGNSAPDKSGLPSDRFSAERTGGSVSTLTIQRTQQEDSAVYLCASSLVSDYGYTFGSGTRLTVV.